This entry describes one T cell receptor beta chain. This entry belongs to a study of blood T cell repertoires in COVID-19. V lost 2 bases, J lost 3 bases, and 10 bases stayed unmatched. This CDR3 comprises 17 residues. Germline-derived CDR1 and CDR2 are GTSNPN and SVGIG (reference sequence). The protocol was immunoSEQ multiplex PCR, while the TCRdb copy is restricted to in-frame clones and leaves out a portion. The table has about 84,000 clones, roughly 80% seen once; the top ten hold 15% to 17%. The chain couples TRBV30 to TRBJ1-4, with 9 positions matching TRBD1. The specimen was peripheral blood. The TCR comes from a woman of 80 years or more with acute or convalescent COVID-19. The CDR3 reads CAWSSGTGISANEKLFF. CDR3 in DNA: TGTGCCTGGAGTTCTGGGACAGGGATATCGGCTAATGAAAAACTGTTTTTT.